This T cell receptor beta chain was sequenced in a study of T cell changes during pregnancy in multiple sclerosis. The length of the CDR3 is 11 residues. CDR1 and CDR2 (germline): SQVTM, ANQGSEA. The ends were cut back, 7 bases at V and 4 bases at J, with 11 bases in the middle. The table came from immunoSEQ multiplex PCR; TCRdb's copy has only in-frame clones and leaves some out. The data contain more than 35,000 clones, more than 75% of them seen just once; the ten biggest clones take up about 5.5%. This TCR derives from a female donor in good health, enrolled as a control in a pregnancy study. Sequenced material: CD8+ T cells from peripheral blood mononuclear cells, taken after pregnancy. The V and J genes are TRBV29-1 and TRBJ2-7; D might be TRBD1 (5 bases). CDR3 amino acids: CSGQREYEQYF. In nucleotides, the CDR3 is TGCAGCGGACAGCGTGAATACGAGCAGTACTTC.